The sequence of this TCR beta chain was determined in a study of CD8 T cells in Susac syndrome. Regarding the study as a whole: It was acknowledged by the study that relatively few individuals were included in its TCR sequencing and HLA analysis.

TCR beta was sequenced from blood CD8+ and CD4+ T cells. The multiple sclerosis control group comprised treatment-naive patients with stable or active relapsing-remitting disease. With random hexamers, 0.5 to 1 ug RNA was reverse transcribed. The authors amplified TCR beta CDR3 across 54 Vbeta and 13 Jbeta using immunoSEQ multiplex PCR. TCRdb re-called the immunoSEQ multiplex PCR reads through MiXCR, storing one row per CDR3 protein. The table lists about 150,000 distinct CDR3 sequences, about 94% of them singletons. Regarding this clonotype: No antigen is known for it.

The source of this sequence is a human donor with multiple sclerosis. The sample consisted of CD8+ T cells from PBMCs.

CDR3 DNA: TGTGCCAGCAGCTTACTAAACCAGGACAATGAGCAGTTCTTC. Its translation is CASSLLNQDNEQFF. V and J are TRBV14 and TRBJ2-1; no clear D. The germline V gene encodes CDR1 SGHDN and CDR2 FVKESK. V was clipped by 5 bases and J by 5 bases, with 13 bases between them. The CDR3 extends over 14 amino acids.